A single sample gave rise to the 18 T cell receptor beta chains below, sequenced in a study of blood T cell repertoires in COVID-19. Assay used: immunoSEQ multiplex PCR; TCRdb lists only in-frame clones, some missing. The profile shows tens of thousands of clones, approximately 90% of them singletons. Sequencing was carried out using peripheral blood. These receptors were taken from a human donor with active COVID-19. The donor label of this sample is uncertain.

This chain links TRBV2 with TRBJ2-3; TRBD2 aligns across 7 bases. V lost 3 bases, J lost 4 bases, and 13 bases stayed unmatched. Per germline, CDR1 SNHLY and CDR2 FYNNEI. This CDR3 is built from 17 residues. DNA of the CDR3: TGTGCCAGCAGTGATCCGGGGGGATCTGGCGTTGCAGATACGCAGTATTTT. Residues: CASSDPGGSGVADTQYF.

This rearrangement joins TRBV24-1 to TRBJ2-5; 8 bases line up with TRBD1. Germline V lookup: CDR1 KGHDR, CDR2 SFDVKD. This CDR3 is 15 amino acids long. Trimming at V came to 4 bases and at J to 4 bases, leaving 7 bases not matched to a gene. Here the CDR3 reads CATSDRRTGRETQYF. The CDR3 nucleotides read TGTGCCACCAGTGACCGAAGGACAGGGCGAGAGACCCAGTACTTC.

This clone was seen a single time. This chain joins TRBV6-4 and TRBJ2-1; 14 bases are shared with TRBD2. The CDR3 consists of 16 residues. Germline CDR1 MRHNA, CDR2 SNTAGT. V shed 3 bases and J 8 bases; nucleotides not matched to a gene: 6. The chain's CDR3 is CASSDATSGGVYEQFF. CDR3 in DNA: TGTGCCAGCAGTGATGCGACTAGCGGGGGGGTCTATGAGCAGTTCTTC.

V is TRBV24-1 and J is TRBJ2-5; D perhaps matches TRBD1 (6 bases). V was trimmed by 3 bases and J by 2 bases, leaving 12 bases between them. Germline assignment: CDR1 KGHDR and CDR2 SFDVKD. The length of the CDR3 is 15 residues. The CDR3 loop reads CATSDQDSGQETQYF. CDR3 coding DNA: TGTGCCACCAGTGATCAGGACAGCGGTCAAGAGACCCAGTACTTC.

The rearrangement links TRBV3-1 (or the pseudogene TRBV3-2) to TRBJ1-1; D is undetermined. The CDR3 contains 15 residues. Per the germline V gene, CDR1 is LGHDT and CDR2 is YNNKEL (reference sequence). The germline V and J ends were trimmed by 0 bases and 1 base, with 9 bases remaining between them. In nucleotides, the CDR3 is TGTGCCAGCAGCCAAGATCGCGGGCCGAACACTGAAGCTTTCTTT. Translation gives CASSQDRGPNTEAFF.

The CDR3 DNA reads TGTGCCAGCAGCAACGGACAGGCTATCAACACTGAAGCTTTCTTT. Encoded protein: CASSNGQAINTEAFF. The rearrangement joins TRBV7-8 to TRBJ1-1; 7 bases are a match to TRBD1. The CDR3 runs to 15 residues. V trimming: 5 bases; J trimming: 2 bases; junction bases outside the gene matches: 8. CDR1 is SGHVS, CDR2 FQNEAQ, per germline.

This clone appeared a single time. The CDR3 nucleotides are TGCAGCGTTTTTCGTTCCGGAGCTGAAGCTTTCTTT. Translation gives CSVFRSGAEAFF. The chain joins TRBV29-1 to TRBJ1-1; no reliable D call. Germline V gives CDR1 SQVTM, CDR2 ANQGSEA. V was pared by 5 bases and J by 6 bases, with 13 bases between. CDR3 length: 12 residues.

The gene calls are TRBV18 and TRBJ2-7; TRBD1 is a possible D gene (6 bases). CDR3 length: 14 residues. Germline assignment: CDR1 KGHSH and CDR2 LQKENI. Trimming shortened V by 3 bases and J by 0 bases, and 9 bases separated the two germline ends. CDR3 loop: CASSPVDSSYEQYF. The CDR3 nucleotides are TGTGCCAGCTCACCGGTGGACAGCTCCTACGAGCAGTACTTC.

A single count supports this clone. The chain employs TRBV19 and TRBJ1-2, with TRBD1 matching over 8 bases. V gave up 5 bases and J gave up 4 bases; unmatched junction bases: 9. The CDR3 contains 15 residues. CDR1 is LNHDA, CDR2 SQIVND, per germline (reference sequence). The CDR3 is CASSSLAGTGYGYTF. CDR3 bases: TGTGCCAGTAGTTCCCTGGCCGGGACAGGCTATGGCTACACCTTC.

The chain recombines TRBV6-2 or TRBV6-3 with TRBJ2-1; D perhaps matches TRBD2 (5 bases). The CDR3 length is 18 residues. V was cut by 0 bases and J by 0 bases, with 15 bases left in between. The germline V gene encodes CDR1 MNHEY and CDR2 SVGEGT. The CDR3, as DNA: TGTGCCAGCAGTTACTCAGCGGAGATGGCCCACTCCTACAATGAGCAGTTCTTC. It codes for CASSYSAEMAHSYNEQFF.

This chain's CDR3 is CASSSPLAPTNTGELFF. The CDR3 region has the DNA TGTGCCAGCAGCTCCCCCCTAGCGCCTACGAACACCGGGGAGCTGTTTTTT. V gene TRBV5-6 combines with J gene TRBJ2-2; TRBD2 might be the D (6 bases). CDR3 size: 17 residues. Trimming cost V 3 bases and J 0 bases, with 15 bases left between them. CDR1 SGHDT and CDR2 YYEEEE come from the germline V gene.

This CDR3 reads CAPRGAGWGAFF. The CDR3 DNA follows: TGTGCCCCCCGGGGGGCAGGATGGGGAGCTTTCTTT. The genes are TRBV6-5 and TRBJ1-1; a possible D gene is TRBD1 (6 bases). Germline V CDR1 and CDR2: MNHEY, SVGAGI. Trimming left V 11 bases short and J 10 bases short, with 20 bases between. The CDR3 sequence is 12 residues long.

The chain combines TRBV2 with TRBJ1-5; D remains ambiguous. CDR1 is SNHLY, CDR2 FYNNEI, per germline. V was pared by 4 bases and J by 7 bases, with 8 bases between. The CDR3 is made up of 12 amino acids. The CDR3 loop reads CASSGGSQPQHF. CDR3 nucleotides: TGTGCCAGCAGTGGCGGGTCCCAGCCCCAGCATTTT.

The chain links TRBV5-6 to TRBJ2-3; 7 positions agree with TRBD1. The trim removed 0 bases at V and 3 bases at J, leaving 4 bases unmatched. The CDR3 is 15 amino acids. CDR1 and CDR2 (germline): SGHDT, YYEEEE. This CDR3 reads CASSLGVQGTDTQYF. CDR3 sequence (DNA): TGTGCCAGCAGCTTGGGGGTACAGGGGACAGATACGCAGTATTTT.

This chain connects TRBV28 to TRBJ2-1; 7 bases map to TRBD1. Germline loops: CDR1 MDHEN, CDR2 SYDVKM. The CDR3 has 16 amino acids. V was clipped by 2 bases and J by 3 bases; unmatched bases: 7. The CDR3: CASSLPGTAFYNEQFF. The CDR3 DNA reads TGTGCCAGCAGTTTACCCGGGACAGCCTTCTACAATGAGCAGTTCTTC.

The chain carries TRBV28 and TRBJ1-2, with D hard to call. The CDR3 runs to 14 residues. Germline values: CDR1 MDHEN, CDR2 SYDVKM. Trimming stripped 3 bases from V and 2 bases from J, with 10 bases between. The CDR3 reads CASSLEHTNYGYTF. The CDR3 DNA is TGTGCCAGCAGTTTGGAGCATACGAACTATGGCTACACCTTC.

The chain uses TRBV13 and TRBJ2-3, with 11 positions matching TRBD1. Germline CDR1 and CDR2: PRHDT and FYEKMQ (reference sequence). The CDR3 spans 17 residues. V dropped 4 bases and J dropped 5; count of bases not matched to a gene: 11. CDR3 amino acids: CASSSATGTGGIDTQYF. The CDR3 DNA sequence: TGTGCCAGCAGCTCAGCTACCGGGACAGGGGGTATAGATACGCAGTATTTT.

The genes are TRBV2 and TRBJ1-5, with a tentative D call TRBD1 (5 bases). The germline CDR1 and CDR2 sequences are SNHLY and FYNNEI. Trimming removed 3 bases from V and 1 base from J, with 10 bases in between. The CDR3 totals 15 residues. DNA of the CDR3: TGTGCCAGCAGTGACAGGGCCGGGAGCAATCAGCCCCAGCATTTT. Amino acid sequence: CASSDRAGSNQPQHF.